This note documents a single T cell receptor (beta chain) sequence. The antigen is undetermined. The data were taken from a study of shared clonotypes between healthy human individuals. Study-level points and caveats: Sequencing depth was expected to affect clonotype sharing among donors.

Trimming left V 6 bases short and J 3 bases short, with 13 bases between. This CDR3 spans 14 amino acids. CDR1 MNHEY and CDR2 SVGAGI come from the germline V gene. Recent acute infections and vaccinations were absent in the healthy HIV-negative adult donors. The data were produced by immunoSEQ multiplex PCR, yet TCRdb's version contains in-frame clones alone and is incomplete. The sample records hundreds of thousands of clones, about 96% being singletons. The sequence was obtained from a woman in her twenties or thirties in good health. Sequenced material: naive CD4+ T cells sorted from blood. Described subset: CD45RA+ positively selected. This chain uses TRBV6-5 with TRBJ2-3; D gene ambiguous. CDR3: CASRPAIMTDTQYF. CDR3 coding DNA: TGTGCCAGCAGACCCGCCATTATGACAGATACGCAGTATTTT.